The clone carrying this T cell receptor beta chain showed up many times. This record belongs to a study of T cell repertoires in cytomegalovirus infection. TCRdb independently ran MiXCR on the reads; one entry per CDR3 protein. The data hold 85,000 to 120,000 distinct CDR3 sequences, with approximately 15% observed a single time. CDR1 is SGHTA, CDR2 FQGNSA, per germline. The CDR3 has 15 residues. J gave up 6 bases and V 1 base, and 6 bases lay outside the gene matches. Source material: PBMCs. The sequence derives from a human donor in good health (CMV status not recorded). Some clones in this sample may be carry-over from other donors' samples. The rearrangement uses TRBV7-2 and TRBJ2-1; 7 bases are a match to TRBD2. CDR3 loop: CASSLEFGGGNEQFF. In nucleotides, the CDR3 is TGTGCCAGCAGCTTAGAATTTGGCGGGGGCAATGAGCAGTTCTTC. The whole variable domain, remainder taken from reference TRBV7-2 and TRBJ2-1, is GAGVSQSPSNKVTEKGKDVELRCDPISGHTALYWYRQSLGQGLEFLIYFQGNSAPDKSGLPSDRFSAERTGGSVSTLTIQRTQQEDSAVYLCASSLEFGGGNEQFFGPGTRLTVL.